The clone carrying this T cell receptor beta chain has a count of ten or more. No antigen is known for it. This specimen comes from a study of CD8 T cells in ankylosing spondylitis. Each TCR beta library was made by quantitative 5'-RACE that incorporated molecular barcodes. TCRdb re-called the 5' RACE reads through MiXCR, storing one row per CDR3 protein. The sample yields over 150,000 distinct CDR3 sequences, about 20% seen once. The CDR3 totals 15 residues. The V gene lost 2 bases and the J gene lost 2 bases, with 11 bases spanning the gap. Germline V CDR1 and CDR2: MNHEY, SVGEGT. Overall study findings and caveats: Matched synovial fluid from ankylosing spondylitis patients was reported to be enriched for disease-linked clones. Eight or nine highly homologous variants made up a TCR beta motif that seemed to typify ankylosing spondylitis blood.

This chain joins TRBV6-2 or TRBV6-3 and TRBJ2-3; the D gene is possibly TRBD2 (6 bases). Sequencing used blood, either unsorted or a sorted T cell fraction (not recorded which). The TCR sequence derives from a male donor aged 10-29 years with ankylosing spondylitis or in good health (not recorded which). CDR3 loop: CASSYRRGDTDTQYF. CDR3 nucleotides: TGTGCCAGCAGTTACCGGCGGGGAGACACAGATACGCAGTATTTT.